The rows below give T cell receptor beta chains drawn from one sample of a study of T cells after yellow fever vaccination. TCRdb itself ran the 5' RACE reads through MiXCR, one entry per CDR3 protein. The sample carries about 340,000 distinct CDR3 sequences, around 13% recorded once. Sequencing used CD4+ T cells sorted from PBMCs, obtained 15 days after the yellow fever booster vaccination. All receptors come from a man younger than 30 who received the YFV17D yellow fever vaccine. Each CDR3 is given with its conserved first and last residue. Each record gives: D gene, clone size, V gene, J gene, CDR3 DNA, CDR3 protein. The D gene is left open where the match is weak. Expanded clones are given a class, and other clones once, few, many or no size at all.

>.|.|TRBV24-1|TRBJ2-5
TGTGCCACCAGTGACTCGACAGAACAAGAGACCCAGTACTTC
CATSDSTEQETQYF
>.|.|TRBV6-5|TRBJ1-4
TGTGCCAGCAGCAAGCCGGGGGAAAAACTGTTTTTT
CASSKPGEKLFF
>.|few|TRBV6-5|TRBJ1-2
TGTGCCAGCAGTTACTCGACACTTGACTTAGCTAACTATGGCTACACCTTC
CASSYSTLDLANYGYTF
>TRBD1|.|TRBV18|TRBJ1-5
TGTGCCAGCTCACCAAACAGGGGGCGCGAACAGCCCCAGCATTTT
CASSPNRGREQPQHF
>.|few|TRBV6-2/TRBV6-3|TRBJ1-5
TGTGCCAGCAGCAAAGGGCCCCGGGAAAGCAATCAGCCCCAGCATTTT
CASSKGPRESNQPQHF
>.|few|TRBV7-2|TRBJ2-1
TGTGCCAGCAGCTTTCGGGGGACGGCTTACAATGAGCAGTTCTTC
CASSFRGTAYNEQFF
>TRBD1|.|TRBV5-1|TRBJ2-3
TGCGCCAGCAGCGGGGGACAGGGGAAGGATACGCAGTATTTT
CASSGGQGKDTQYF
>.|.|TRBV6-2/TRBV6-3|TRBJ1-1
TGTGCCAGCAGCGCCGACACGGCCTACACTGAAGCTTTCTTT
CASSADTAYTEAFF
>.|many|TRBV3-1|TRBJ2-3
TGTGCCAGCAGCCAAGAGTGGAAGGACACAGATACGCAGTATTTT
CASSQEWKDTDTQYF
>TRBD2|.|TRBV5-1|TRBJ2-1
TGCGCCAGCAGCCCCCGAGCGGGGGGGCAGGATGAGCAGTTCTTC
CASSPRAGGQDEQFF
>TRBD1|.|TRBV4-1|TRBJ1-2
TGCGCCAGCAGACAAACAACCGGGACAGGTCTCACAGGCTATGGCTACACCTTC
CASRQTTGTGLTGYGYTF
>.|few|TRBV27|TRBJ2-3
TGTGCCAGCAGATCGGGACGGACTAGCACAGATACGCAGTATTTT
CASRSGRTSTDTQYF
>TRBD2|.|TRBV15|TRBJ2-5
TGTGCCACCAGCAGAGAAGATGCGGGAGCGACCCAGTACTTC
CATSREDAGATQYF
>TRBD2|few|TRBV6-2/TRBV6-3|TRBJ2-4
TGTGCCAGCAGTAACGGACTAGCGGGGGGCCTAGCCAAAAACATTCAGTACTTC
CASSNGLAGGLAKNIQYF
>.|many|TRBV12-3/TRBV12-4|TRBJ2-2
TGTGCCAGCAGTTTATCGGGGAGCACCGGGGAGCTGTTTTTT
CASSLSGSTGELFF
>.|many|TRBV12-3/TRBV12-4|TRBJ2-2
TGTGCCAGCAGTTTTGGTAGGGTTACGAACACCGGGGAGCTGTTTTTT
CASSFGRVTNTGELFF
>.|few|TRBV20-1|TRBJ1-1
TGCAGTGCTAGGGATACTCCGAACACTGAAGCTTTCTTT
CSARDTPNTEAFF
>.|.|TRBV4-1|TRBJ1-1
TGCGCCAGCAGCCCCCCCTACGTATATGGCACTGAAGCTTTCTTT
CASSPPYVYGTEAFF
>.|.|TRBV5-1|TRBJ1-4
TGCGCCAGCAGCCGCTCGACAGCGACTAATGAAAAACTGTTTTTT
CASSRSTATNEKLFF
>TRBD1|many|TRBV24-1|TRBJ2-5
TGTGCCACCAGTGCAAATACAGGGGACCAAGAGACCCAGTACTTC
CATSANTGDQETQYF
>.|.|TRBV6-6|TRBJ2-7
TGTGCCACCTCTCCCGGGGGTCACTACGAGCAGTACTTC
CATSPGGHYEQYF
>TRBD1|few|TRBV25-1|TRBJ2-5
TGTGCCAGCAGTGAATTGGGACAGGGGGAAGCAGAGACCCAGTACTTC
CASSELGQGEAETQYF
>.|few|TRBV7-9|TRBJ1-2
TGTGCCAGCAGCTTCCGACGGACGGACGGCTACACCTTC
CASSFRRTDGYTF
>.|.|TRBV20-1|TRBJ2-1
TGCAGTGCTAGGGCTCTCACAGTAGGATTGAATGAGCAGTTCTTC
CSARALTVGLNEQFF
>.|.|TRBV6-5|TRBJ1-1
TGTGCCAGCAGTTACTCGAGCATCGGTGAAGCTTTCTTT
CASSYSSIGEAFF
>.|.|TRBV6-5|TRBJ2-1
TGTGCCAGCAGTTCACAGGGAACACTGGGCGATGAGCAGTTCTTC
CASSSQGTLGDEQFF
>.|few|TRBV7-9|TRBJ2-5
TGTGCCAGCAGCCTTAATACCGGCTCGGCGGAGACCCAGTACTTC
CASSLNTGSAETQYF
>.|few|TRBV4-3|TRBJ1-2
TGCGCCAGCAGCCAAGATCGTGGACATTGGAATGGCTACACCTTC
CASSQDRGHWNGYTF
>.|few|TRBV12-3/TRBV12-4|TRBJ1-5
TGTGCCAGCAGTTTCGGCATTAATCAGCCCCAGCATTTT
CASSFGINQPQHF
>.|.|TRBV7-2|TRBJ2-4
TGTGCCAGCAGCCCCCCGCTACAGGGAGCCAAAAACATTCAGTACTTC
CASSPPLQGAKNIQYF
>.|.|TRBV7-2|TRBJ1-2
TGTGCCAGCATCAGGGATCACACCTTC
CASIRDHTF
>.|many|TRBV5-1|TRBJ2-1
TGCGCCAGCAGCTTGTGGGAGGATGAGCAGTTCTTC
CASSLWEDEQFF
>.|many|TRBV7-2|TRBJ2-3
TGTGCCAGCAGCCCGAGCGGTACGCAGTATTTT
CASSPSGTQYF
>.|.|TRBV5-1|TRBJ2-1
TGCGCCAGCAGCTTATCCGGGGAGAGCTCCTACAATGAGCAGTTCTTC
CASSLSGESSYNEQFF
>.|many|TRBV7-2|TRBJ2-2
TGTGCCAGCAGCTTATTCTGGGACACCGGGGAGCTGTTTTTT
CASSLFWDTGELFF
>.|.|TRBV7-8|TRBJ1-5
TGTGCCAGCAGCCAAGGACGGATCAATCAGCCCCAGCATTTT
CASSQGRINQPQHF
>.|.|TRBV6-5|TRBJ2-7
TGTGCCAGCAGTTACGGGGTTTCCTACGAGCAGTACTTC
CASSYGVSYEQYF
>.|.|TRBV4-3|TRBJ1-2
TGCGCCAGCAGCCAAGACGGGATTGGGCATGGCTACACCTTC
CASSQDGIGHGYTF
>TRBD2|few|TRBV24-1|TRBJ2-3
TGTGCCACCAGTGATTTGGACTGGGCGGGGGGGCCAGAAGATACGCAGTATTTT
CATSDLDWAGGPEDTQYF
>.|.|TRBV4-1|TRBJ2-1
TGCGCCAGCAGCCGCCCAGGCAATGAGCAGTTCTTC
CASSRPGNEQFF
>.|few|TRBV6-6|TRBJ2-2
TGTGCCAGCAGTGAAAGAGGACGGGCCGGGGAGCTGTTTTTT
CASSERGRAGELFF
>.|.|TRBV7-2|TRBJ1-2
TGTGCCAGCAGCTTATTAGGGGATAGCTACACCTTC
CASSLLGDSYTF
>TRBD1|.|TRBV3-1|TRBJ1-2
TGTGCCAGCAGCCCCGACAGGGGAAGTTGGGGCTACACCTTC
CASSPDRGSWGYTF
>.|.|TRBV27|TRBJ1-2
TGTGCCAGCAGTTTAAGGGGGGCAGGGAGGCGAGGCTACACCTTC
CASSLRGAGRRGYTF
>TRBD1|few|TRBV20-1|TRBJ2-2
TGCAGTGCCCGACAGGGGGCGAACACCGGGGAGCTGTTTTTT
CSARQGANTGELFF
>.|few|TRBV10-3|TRBJ2-1
TGTGCCATCAGTGGGGCCGGTAGGGGAAGCTCCTACAATGAGCAGTTCTTC
CAISGAGRGSSYNEQFF
>.|.|TRBV4-1|TRBJ1-2
TGCGCCAGCAGCCAAGAAAATTGGGACTATGGCTACACCTTC
CASSQENWDYGYTF
>TRBD1|few|TRBV5-6|TRBJ2-5
TGTGCCAGCAGCTTAAACAGGGGTGACCAGTACTTC
CASSLNRGDQYF
>.|many|TRBV5-5|TRBJ1-3
TGTGCCAGCAGCGTCTTTGGAGGGGCCGTCTCTGGAAACACCATATATTTT
CASSVFGGAVSGNTIYF